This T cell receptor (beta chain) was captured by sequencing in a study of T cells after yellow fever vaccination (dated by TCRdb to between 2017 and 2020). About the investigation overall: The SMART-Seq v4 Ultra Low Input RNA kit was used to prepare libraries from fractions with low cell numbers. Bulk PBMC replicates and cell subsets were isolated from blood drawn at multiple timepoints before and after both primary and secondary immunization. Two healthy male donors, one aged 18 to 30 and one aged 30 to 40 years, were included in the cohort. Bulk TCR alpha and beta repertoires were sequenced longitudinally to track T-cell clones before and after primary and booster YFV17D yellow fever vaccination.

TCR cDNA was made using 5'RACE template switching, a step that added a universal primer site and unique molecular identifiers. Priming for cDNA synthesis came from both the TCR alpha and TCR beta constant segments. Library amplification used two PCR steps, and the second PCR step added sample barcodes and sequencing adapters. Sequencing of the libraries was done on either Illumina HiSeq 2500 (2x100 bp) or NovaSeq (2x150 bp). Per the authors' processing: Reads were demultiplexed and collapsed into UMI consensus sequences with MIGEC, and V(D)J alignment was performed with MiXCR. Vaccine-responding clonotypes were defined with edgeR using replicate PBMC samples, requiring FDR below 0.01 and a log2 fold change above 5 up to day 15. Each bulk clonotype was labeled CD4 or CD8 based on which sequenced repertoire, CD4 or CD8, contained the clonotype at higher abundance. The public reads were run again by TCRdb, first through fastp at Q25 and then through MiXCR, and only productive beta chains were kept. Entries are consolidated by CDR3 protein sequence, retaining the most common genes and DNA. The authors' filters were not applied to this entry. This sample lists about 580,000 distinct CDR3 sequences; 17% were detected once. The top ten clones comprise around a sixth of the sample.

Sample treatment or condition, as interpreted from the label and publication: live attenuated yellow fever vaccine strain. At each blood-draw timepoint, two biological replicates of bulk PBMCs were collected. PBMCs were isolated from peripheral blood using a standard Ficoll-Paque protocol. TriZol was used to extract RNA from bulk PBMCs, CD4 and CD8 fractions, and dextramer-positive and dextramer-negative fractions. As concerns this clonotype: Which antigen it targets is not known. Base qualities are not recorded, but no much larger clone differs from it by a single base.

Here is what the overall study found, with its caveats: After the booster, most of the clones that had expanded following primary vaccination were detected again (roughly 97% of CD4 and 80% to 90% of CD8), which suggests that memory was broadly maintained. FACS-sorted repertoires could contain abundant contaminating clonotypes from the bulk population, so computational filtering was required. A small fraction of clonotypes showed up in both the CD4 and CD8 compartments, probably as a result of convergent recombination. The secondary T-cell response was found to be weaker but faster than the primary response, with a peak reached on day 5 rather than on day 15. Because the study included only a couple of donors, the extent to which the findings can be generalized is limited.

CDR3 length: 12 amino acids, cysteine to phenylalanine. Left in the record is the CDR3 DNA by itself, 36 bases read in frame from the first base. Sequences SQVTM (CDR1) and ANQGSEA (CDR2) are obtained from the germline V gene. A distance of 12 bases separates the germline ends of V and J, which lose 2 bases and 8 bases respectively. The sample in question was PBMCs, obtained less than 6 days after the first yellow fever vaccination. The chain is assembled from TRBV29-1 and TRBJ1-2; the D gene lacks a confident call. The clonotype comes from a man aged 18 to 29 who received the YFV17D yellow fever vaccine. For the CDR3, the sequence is CSVEPLSGGYTF. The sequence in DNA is TGCAGCGTTGAACCCCTGTCGGGGGGCTACACCTTC.